These T cell receptor beta chains were read from a single sample in a study of T cells expressing NK-cell markers. TCRdb reprocessed the 5' RACE reads and keeps a single row for each CDR3 protein, giving no DNA. Listed are a few hundred thousand distinct CDR3 sequences; less than 4.5% falls within the top ten. Source material: blood T cells: a sorted CD56 or NKG2C T cell subset, CD4+ or CD8+ T cells, or bulk PBMC T cells (not recorded which). The receptor source for this set is a man younger than 35 in good health. Each CDR3 is given with its conserved first and last residue.

v_gene: TRBV4-3
j_gene: TRBJ2-2
CDR3aa: CASSQEGAKSNTGELFF

v_gene: TRBV24-1
j_gene: TRBJ2-1
CDR3aa: CATSDLRRTANNEQFF

v_gene: TRBV29-1
j_gene: TRBJ2-1
CDR3aa: CSVTGGRERNNEQFF

v_gene: TRBV12-3/TRBV12-4
j_gene: TRBJ2-1
CDR3aa: CASSAGVASYNEQFF

v_gene: TRBV9
j_gene: TRBJ1-1
CDR3aa: CASSVRQNTEAFF

v_gene: TRBV3-1
j_gene: TRBJ2-7
CDR3aa: CASSPPQGYEQYF

v_gene: TRBV7-2
j_gene: TRBJ2-7
CDR3aa: CASSPRGIGEQYF

v_gene: TRBV25-1
j_gene: TRBJ2-2
CDR3aa: CASSDKPGELFF

v_gene: TRBV5-6
j_gene: TRBJ2-1
CDR3aa: CASSRITDSVYNEQFF

v_gene: TRBV12-3/TRBV12-4
j_gene: TRBJ2-5
CDR3aa: CASSLGTGRETHYF

v_gene: TRBV6-2/TRBV6-3
j_gene: TRBJ2-1
CDR3aa: CASKLAGGPSEQFF

v_gene: TRBV5-1
j_gene: TRBJ2-5
CDR3aa: CASSSDGSEPQETQYF

v_gene: TRBV12-5
j_gene: TRBJ1-5
CDR3aa: CASAQTASNQPQHF

v_gene: TRBV10-3
j_gene: TRBJ1-6
CDR3aa: CAIRDFEKDNSPLHF

v_gene: TRBV23-1
j_gene: TRBJ2-1
CDR3aa: CASAPGQSSYNEQFF

v_gene: TRBV20-1
j_gene: TRBJ2-5
CDR3aa: CSALRASGLQETQYF

v_gene: TRBV14
j_gene: TRBJ2-1
CDR3aa: CASSQVPAGVSEQFF

v_gene: TRBV7-2
j_gene: TRBJ1-4
CDR3aa: CASSFRSGSNEKLFF

v_gene: TRBV9
j_gene: TRBJ2-2
CDR3aa: CASETPTGELFF

v_gene: TRBV12-3/TRBV12-4
j_gene: TRBJ2-5
CDR3aa: CASSSRGSRETQYF

v_gene: TRBV11-2
j_gene: TRBJ2-1
CDR3aa: CASSLEGQRAYNEQFF

v_gene: TRBV5-1
j_gene: TRBJ2-3
CDR3aa: CAKRPCDKTDTQYF

v_gene: TRBV20-1
j_gene: TRBJ1-5
CDR3aa: CSAREMPVSNQPQHF

v_gene: TRBV27
j_gene: TRBJ1-3
CDR3aa: CASSSRTGLPAGNTIYF

v_gene: TRBV5-1
j_gene: TRBJ1-2
CDR3aa: CASSSTGGREGGYTF

v_gene: TRBV5-6
j_gene: TRBJ1-6
CDR3aa: CASSTGTDNSPLHF

v_gene: TRBV20-1
j_gene: TRBJ2-2
CDR3aa: CSARIGLAGGGNTGELFF

v_gene: TRBV10-2
j_gene: TRBJ2-4
CDR3aa: CATDMGLALAKNIQYF

v_gene: TRBV9
j_gene: TRBJ2-2
CDR3aa: CASERERGGELFF